In its sample, the clone carrying this T cell receptor beta chain was seen once. Seattle-derived patients entered the study during active infection and were followed longitudinally. This sample stems from a study of blood T cell repertoires in COVID-19. Repertoires were generated with immunoSEQ multiplex PCR, while TCRdb's copy carries only in-frame clones and drops some. Of 60,000 to 65,000 clones listed, almost 85% are singletons. V gave up 5 bases and J gave up 4 bases, with 11 bases separating them. The CDR3 runs 13 residues. This chain uses TRBV12-3 or TRBV12-4 with TRBJ1-1; D is perhaps TRBD1 (6 bases). Material for sequencing was peripheral blood. The source of this sequence is a man between 60 and 75 years old with COVID-19, enrolled during active disease. This CDR3 reads CASSIQGGTEAFF. For the CDR3, the DNA is TGTGCCAGCAGTATACAGGGTGGCACTGAAGCTTTCTTT.